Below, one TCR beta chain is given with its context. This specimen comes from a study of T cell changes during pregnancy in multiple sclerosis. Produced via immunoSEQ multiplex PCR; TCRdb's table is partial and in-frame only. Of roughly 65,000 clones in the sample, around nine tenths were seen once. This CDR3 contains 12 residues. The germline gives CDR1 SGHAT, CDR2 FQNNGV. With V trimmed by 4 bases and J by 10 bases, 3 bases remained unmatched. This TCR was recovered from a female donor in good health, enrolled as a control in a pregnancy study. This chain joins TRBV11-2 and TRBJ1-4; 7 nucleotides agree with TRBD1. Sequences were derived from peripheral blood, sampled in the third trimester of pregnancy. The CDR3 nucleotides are TGTGCCAGCAGCTCAGGGGGTGGAAAACTGTTTTTT. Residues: CASSSGGGKLFF.